This TCR beta chain was retrieved from a study of shared clonotypes between healthy human individuals (dated by TCRdb to 2020 to 2022). Some background on the complete study: A few men and a couple of women, aged 18 to 49 years, made up the cohort. For each donor, three plates each were used for CD4 naive and CD4 memory, two plates were used for CD8 naive, and one plate was used for CD8 memory. Blood TCR repertoires of about five healthy adults were deeply sequenced to estimate repertoire size and the extent of clonotype sharing between individuals. Each donor's leukapheresis produced roughly between about 0.9 and 9.5 billion PBMCs. To increase sequencing depth and limit assay-specific biases, different laboratories used diverse techniques to prepare libraries and sequence TCR repertoires. Overall study results and their limits: Rarefaction of sorted-subset datasets indicated incomplete sequencing despite the large sequencing depth. Sampling was limited to blood, and TCR repertoires in tissue likely differ from TCR repertoires in blood. Because the study included a small number of donors, the genetic and exposure-history diversity represented was limited. Pairwise subsampling indicated that sequencing depth was expected to affect the degree of clonotype sharing among donors. About 5% of naive CD4, around 3.5% of naive CD8, 2.3% of memory CD4, and approximately 0.4% of memory CD8 clonotypes were shared across four donors. Larger estimated clonotype richness was generally found for naive subsets than for memory subsets. Compared with non-shared clonotypes, the clonotypes found in all four sorted-subset donors had higher generation probabilities.

The donors were healthy, HIV-negative adults who had no recently reported acute infections or vaccinations. Every donor was a Caucasian adult residing in Nashville, Tennessee, USA. CD4+ T cells were enriched through magnetic negative selection, after which naive cells were positively selected on CD45RA and the remaining negative fraction served as the memory subset. After blood collection by leukapheresis, PBMCs were isolated using Ficoll-Histopaque density gradient centrifugation and then cryopreserved in the vapor phase of liquid nitrogen. Purity and quantity of every magnetically sorted T cell population were checked by analytical flow cytometry. Genomic DNA was isolated from each sorted fraction and quantified by UV absorbance on a Nanodrop 2000c. V loses 0 bases, J loses 2 bases, and the germline ends lie 12 bases apart. Inclusive of the bounding cysteine and phenylalanine, the CDR3 is 16 residues long. The CDR3 DNA has 48 bases and is translated from base 1. The germline V gene supplies CDR1 SGHRS and CDR2 YFSETQ.

As regards this clone: No cognate antigen has been identified for it. The record has no base qualities; no much larger clone is one base away.

Using the deep immunoSEQ assay, multiplex PCR amplified TCR CDR3 regions from genomic DNA. Extracted genomic DNA from each cell subset was distributed evenly across all wells of several immunoSEQ 96-well plates, and each plate was treated as a replicate. For sorted subsets, each replicate PCR was loaded with approximately 0.2 ug genomic DNA, equivalent to 25,000 to 35,000 T cell genomes. Purified libraries were measured with a Qubit 3.0 fluorometer, size-checked on a Bioanalyzer 2100, and measured again with the KAPA Library Quantification kit. Each immunoSEQ 96-well plate was sequenced on its own single-read 150-cycle Illumina NextSeq 550 flow cell. In the original analysis: Because the immunoSEQ output held only junctional sequences and lacked quality scores, the filtering could not match the filtering applied to full-length reads. To assign V/J genes and CDR3, sequences were annotated using PyIR, a Python wrapper for IgBLAST v1.9, with IMGT germline references. Any read was removed if the V/J assignment was weak (E-value above 1e-6), the CDR3 was missing, or the read contained stop codons, out-of-frame junctions, or ambiguous translated residues. V3J clonotypes were defined as sequences sharing an identical inferred V gene, J gene, and CDR3 amino acid sequence. To compute the percentage overlap between repertoires, the number of shared unique clonotypes was divided by the size of the smaller repertoire. RTK rarefaction, the Chao1 estimator, and Recon v2.1 estimates of unobserved clonotypes were used to assess repertoire richness. For all TCRbeta clonotypes obtained by the gDNA method from several donors, generation probabilities were computed with OLGA. Held by TCRdb, this immuneACCESS table contains in-frame sequences only and omits some clones. Under half of the omission traces to an unresolved V gene where checked; the cause of the rest is unknown. D and trimming were read from the DNA, whereas the V and J calls and clone size are those reported in that table. The sample table holds about 660,000 clones, of which 74% were seen once. The top ten hold less than 2% of the sample.

Material: memory CD4+ T cells sorted from blood. This sample's cell subset or site label indicates: CD45RA-negative fraction. This TCR was sampled from a woman younger than 45 in good health. The chain couples TRBV5-1 to TRBJ2-4; tentative D gene TRBD1, with 6 bases matching. The DNA reads TGCGCCAGCAGCTTGGCTCCAGGGGCGACCAAAAACATTCAGTACTTC. It specifies CASSLAPGATKNIQYF.